This is a list of T cell receptor beta chains from one sample in a study of blood T cell repertoires in COVID-19. Libraries were prepared by immunoSEQ multiplex PCR; TCRdb keeps only in-frame clonotypes and omits some of them. The top ten hold approximately 2% of the sample, which has fewer than 500,000 clones, nearly 90% seen once. Sample: PBMCs or T cells enriched from blood (not recorded which). All receptors derive from a young woman with acute COVID-19. Each CDR3 is given with its conserved first and last residue. A D gene is named only where the DNA matches it firmly. For some rows the clone size is stated as once, few or many, or as a class when expanded; others skip it.

d_gene,abundance,j_gene,v_gene,CDR3nt,CDR3aa
TRBD2,NA,TRBJ2-3,TRBV19,TGTGCCAGTAGTCTGACTAGCGGGAGCACAGATACGCAGTATTTT,CASSLTSGSTDTQYF
TRBD2,NA,TRBJ2-7,TRBV7-9,TGTGCCAGCAGCTCGACTAGCGGGTTTACCTACGAGCAGTACTTC,CASSSTSGFTYEQYF
TRBD2,NA,TRBJ2-3,TRBV9,TGTGCCAGCAGCGTAGGGAGGGAGGGATCTTTGACAGATACGCAGTATTTT,CASSVGREGSLTDTQYF
NA,NA,TRBJ2-3,TRBV5-4,TGTGCCAGCAGCCCACAGGGCACAGATACGCAGTATTTT,CASSPQGTDTQYF
TRBD2,NA,TRBJ2-5,TRBV27,TGTGCCAGCAGTCCTATAGCGGGGGGCCCATCTCAAGAGACCCAGTACTTC,CASSPIAGGPSQETQYF
NA,NA,TRBJ1-5,TRBV10-3,TGTGCCATCAAGGGAGAAGGCAATCAGCCCCAGCATTTT,CAIKGEGNQPQHF
NA,NA,TRBJ2-7,TRBV2,TGTGCCAGCAGTCCTGTGCGGGACGGCACCTACGAGCAGTACTTC,CASSPVRDGTYEQYF
NA,NA,TRBJ1-3,TRBV5-1,TGCGCCAGCAGCTTGGCCCCGGGAGCGGGAAACACCATATATTTT,CASSLAPGAGNTIYF
NA,once,TRBJ1-6,TRBV12-3/TRBV12-4,TGTGCCAGCTTTCTCGAGGGTTCACCCCTCCACTTT,CASFLEGSPLHF
TRBD1,NA,TRBJ2-5,TRBV2,TGTGCCAGCCATCCGGACAGGGGGTTGCAAGAGACCCAGTACTTC,CASHPDRGLQETQYF
TRBD1,NA,TRBJ1-1,TRBV6-5,TGTGCCAGCAGTCTCCAAATCCAACAGGGGGTCCAAGCTTTCTTT,CASSLQIQQGVQAFF
TRBD2,NA,TRBJ2-1,TRBV9,TGTGCCAGCAGCGGTTCCGGGAGGGCCGGGGGTGAGCAGTTCTTC,CASSGSGRAGGEQFF
TRBD1,NA,TRBJ1-4,TRBV6-4,TGTGCCAGCAGGGACAGGGGAATTAATGAAAAACTGTTTTTT,CASRDRGINEKLFF
TRBD1,NA,TRBJ2-5,TRBV9,TGTGCCAGCAGCTTAGGACAGGGACTGGAGACCCAGTACTTC,CASSLGQGLETQYF
NA,NA,TRBJ2-1,TRBV28,TGTGCCAGCAGGCGGAGGGACAGTTATGAGCAGTTCTTC,CASRRRDSYEQFF
TRBD1,NA,TRBJ1-1,TRBV29-1,TGCAGCGTCGGACAGGGTATAATGAACACTGAAGCTTTCTTT,CSVGQGIMNTEAFF
NA,NA,TRBJ2-7,TRBV3-1/TRBV3-2,TGTGCCAGCAGCCACTTTGCTAGCGTCTCCTACGAGCAGTACTTC,CASSHFASVSYEQYF
NA,NA,TRBJ2-1,TRBV12-3/TRBV12-4,TGTGCCAGCAGGCAAACCGGGGGACTGGAGCAGTTCTTC,CASRQTGGLEQFF
TRBD1,few,TRBJ2-7,TRBV19,TGTGCCAGTAGTATACTCGGGACAGGATACGAGCAGTACTTC,CASSILGTGYEQYF
TRBD2,once,TRBJ2-6,TRBV2,TGTGCCAACCGGGGGGGCTCTGGGGCCAACGTCCTGACTTTC,CANRGGSGANVLTF
TRBD1,once,TRBJ1-1,TRBV12-3/TRBV12-4,TGTGCCAGCAGGCCTACAGGGGTTGAAGCTTTCTTT,CASRPTGVEAFF
TRBD1,NA,TRBJ2-7,TRBV6-5,TGTGCCAGCAGTTACTCGAGCAGGGGGCGGAACTACGAGCAGTACTTC,CASSYSSRGRNYEQYF
NA,NA,TRBJ2-1,TRBV5-3,TGTGCCAGAAGCCCTTCCTTGACTGGTATGGGGCAGTTCTTC,CARSPSLTGMGQFF
TRBD1,NA,TRBJ1-1,TRBV28,TGTGCCAGCAGTGTCAGACAGGGGAACACTGAAGCTTTCTTT,CASSVRQGNTEAFF
NA,NA,TRBJ2-2,TRBV6-5,TGTGCCAGCAGTTACTCGATAGCTACCGGGGAGCTGTTTTTT,CASSYSIATGELFF
TRBD1,NA,TRBJ2-2,TRBV24-1,TGTGCCACCAGTGATATTACAGGGGATAACACCGGGGAGCTGTTTTTT,CATSDITGDNTGELFF
NA,NA,TRBJ1-2,TRBV7-8,TGTGCCAGCAGCTCCCGGACAGCTAACTATGGCTACACCTTC,CASSSRTANYGYTF
TRBD1,NA,TRBJ1-1,TRBV19,TGTGCCAGTGTAGGGACAGAGACGAACACTGAAGCTTTCTTT,CASVGTETNTEAFF
TRBD1,NA,TRBJ1-6,TRBV27,TGTGCCAGCAGCCGACAGGGGAGCTCCTATAATTCACCCCTCCACTTT,CASSRQGSSYNSPLHF
TRBD1,NA,TRBJ2-7,TRBV7-3,TGTGCCAGCAGCTCAGGGACAGGCTACGAGCAGTACTTC,CASSSGTGYEQYF
TRBD2,NA,TRBJ2-7,TRBV4-3,TGCGCCAGCAGCCAAGGTCAAGCGGGAGGGGACGAGCAGTACTTC,CASSQGQAGGDEQYF
TRBD1,NA,TRBJ1-5,TRBV6-5,TGTGCCAGCACTGCGGACAGGGGCAATCAGCCCCAGCATTTT,CASTADRGNQPQHF